One and the same sample provided the 24 T cell receptor beta chains below, sequenced in a study of regulatory T cells in long-lasting Graves disease. Time point: newly diagnosed GD, antithyroid drugs for less than 3 months. Researchers made the TCR library from RNA that was extracted from PBMCs. To make TCR beta libraries, researchers used iRepertoire HTBI primers and Arm-PCR of CDR3 regions. Each CDR3 protein gets one entry after TCRdb re-called the multiplex PCR reads with MiXCR. The sample has about 530,000 distinct CDR3 sequences, roughly 15% seen once; the top ten hold around a quarter. This same sample was also taken into another study, of T cells in Graves' hyperthyroidism and ophthalmopathy.

Sequencing was performed on peripheral blood mononuclear cells (PBMCs), taken at new diagnosis, from a patient treated with antithyroid drugs. Receptors were obtained from a woman aged 35 to 59 with Graves disease.

The chain's CDR3 is CASSLAGRNYGYTF. For the CDR3, the DNA is TGTGCCAGCAGTTTGGCAGGGAGGAACTATGGCTACACCTTC. The V gene is TRBV12-3 or TRBV12-4, the J gene TRBJ1-2, with a tentative D call TRBD1 (5 bases). The CDR3 has 14 residues. Trimming removed 3 bases from V and 2 bases from J, with 10 bases in between.

The table lists this clonotype with many counts. The chain joins TRBV6-1 to TRBJ1-6, with 9 bases that match TRBD1. After removal of 7 bases from V and 0 bases from J, the junction contained 10 bases not matched to a gene. The CDR3 totals 18 residues. CDR1 and CDR2 (germline): MNHNS, SASEGT. The CDR3 DNA reads as TGTGCCAGCACACCGGACAGGGGACCGAGCTCCTATAATTCACCCCTCCACTTT. The encoded protein is CASTPDRGPSSYNSPLHF.

V is TRBV10-2 and J is TRBJ1-1, with D hard to call. V shed 7 bases and J shed 1 base, with 10 bases lying between them. The CDR3 has 13 residues. Germline CDR1 is WSHSY and CDR2 is SAAADI. CDR3 DNA sequence: TGCGCCAGCACCTCCCTCTCGAACACTGAAGCTTTCTTT. It is translated as CASTSLSNTEAFF.

Worth noting for this clonotype: It may be a read error: a sequence one base away is much more abundant. This chain joins TRBV6-1 and TRBJ1-5; 11 positions match TRBD1. Germline lookup yields CDR1 MNHNS and CDR2 SASEGT. J lost 0 bases, V lost 6 bases, and 4 bases had no gene match. This CDR3 has 16 amino acids. CDR3 loop: CASRPGTGGSNQPQHF. The CDR3 region has the DNA TGTGCCAGCAGACCCGGGACAGGGGGTAGCAATCAGCCCCAGCATTTT.

The V gene is TRBV11-3, the J gene TRBJ2-2; maybe TRBD2 (5 bases). V was cut by 4 bases and J by 6 bases, with 18 bases left in between. This CDR3 comprises 16 residues. Germline V gene sequence: CDR1 SGHNT, CDR2 YENEEA. The CDR3, as DNA: TGTGCCAGCAGCTCAAAGCTTCGGGATAAGTCCGGGGAGCTGTTTTTT. Its translation is CASSSKLRDKSGELFF.

This clonotype showed up just a few times. This chain links TRBV15 with TRBJ1-1; D unclear. Germline V gene lookup returns CDR1 LNHNV and CDR2 YYDKDF (reference sequence). The V end was cut by 1 base, the J end by 1 base, with 4 bases between. CDR3 size: 13 residues. The CDR3 is CATSRVKNTEAFF. The DNA for the CDR3 is TGTGCCACCAGCAGAGTGAAGAACACTGAAGCTTTCTTT. The whole variable domain, filled in from reference TRBV15 and TRBJ1-1, reads DAMVIQNPRYQVTQFGKPVTLSCSQTLNHNVMYWYQQKSSQAPKLLFHYYDKDFNNEADTPDNFQSRRPNTSFCFLDIRSPGLGDTAMYLCATSRVKNTEAFFGQGTRLTVV.

A remark on this clonotype: A much larger clone is a single base away; this may be a read error. Here the CDR3 reads CASGREDTEAFF. The CDR3 DNA reads TGTGCCAGCGGCCGGGAGGACACTGAAGCTTTCTTT. V usage is TRBV9 and J usage is TRBJ1-1; D uncertain. This CDR3 contains 12 residues. The V end lost 7 bases, the J end lost 3 bases, and 10 bases lay between the germline ends. CDR1 and CDR2 from the germline V gene are SGDLS and YYNGEE.

As concerns this clonotype: A much larger clonotype is one base distant, so this may be a read error. The gene calls are TRBV5-1 and TRBJ2-1; perhaps TRBD1 as D (5 bases). Germline V gene sequence: CDR1 SGHRS, CDR2 YFSETQ. Trimming took 0 bases from V and 10 from J, leaving 20 bases between them. The CDR3 covers 16 residues. The CDR3 sequence: CASSLGQSRSSYEQFF. DNA for the CDR3: TGCGCCAGCAGCTTGGGACAGTCAAGAAGCTCCTACGAGCAGTTCTTC.

The table lists this clonotype with many counts. This chain joins TRBV19 and TRBJ1-1, with 10 bases that match TRBD1. Germline values: CDR1 LNHDA, CDR2 SQIVND (reference sequence). Trimming cost V 0 bases and J 5 bases; bases outside gene matches: 12. The CDR3 spans 18 residues. The CDR3 reads CASSIDLWGQGSRTEAFF. The CDR3 DNA reads TGTGCCAGTAGTATAGATCTTTGGGGACAGGGGTCGAGAACTGAAGCTTTCTTT.

This clonotype was detected many times. This chain connects TRBV20-1 to TRBJ2-1; D perhaps matches TRBD2 (6 bases). This CDR3 spans 14 amino acids. V was trimmed by 5 bases and J by 0 bases, leaving 11 bases between them. Germline CDR1 reads DFQATT; CDR2 reads SNEGSKA (reference sequence). The CDR3 loop reads CSASGDSSYNEQFF. As DNA, the CDR3 is TGCAGTGCTTCGGGGGATAGCTCCTACAATGAGCAGTTCTTC.

This clonotype showed up many times. The chain links TRBV11-2 to TRBJ1-5; D unclear. CDR1 is SGHAT and CDR2 is FQNNGV in the germline V gene. The V gene lost 0 bases and the J gene lost 1 base, with 7 bases spanning the gap. The CDR3 is 15 residues long. This CDR3 reads CASSLEGPSNQPQHF. CDR3 sequence (DNA): TGTGCCAGCAGCTTAGAGGGTCCAAGCAATCAGCCCCAGCATTTT.

This clonotype was seen only a few times. The V call is TRBV28, the J call TRBJ2-1, with D possibly matching TRBD2 (5 bases). The CDR3 is 13 amino acids. Trimming left V 7 bases short and J 2 bases short, with 9 bases between. CDR1 is MDHEN, CDR2 SYDVKM, per germline. CDR3 DNA: TGTGCCAGCAAAACGGGGACCTACAATGAGCAGTTCTTC. This gives the protein CASKTGTYNEQFF.

This clonotype was counted at least ten times. The V call is TRBV5-1, the J call TRBJ1-1, with D hard to call. Trimming took off 5 bases at V and 5 bases at J, with 19 bases between the two ends. From germline, CDR1 is SGHRS and CDR2 YFSETQ. CDR3 size: 15 residues. The CDR3, as DNA: TGCGCCAGCAGTCCCCCGACACGCCTGGGGACTGAAGCTTTCTTT. This encodes CASSPPTRLGTEAFF.

In this sample, this clonotype turned up many times. The chain carries TRBV18 and TRBJ2-1, with D perhaps matching TRBD1 (7 bases). The CDR3 covers 15 residues. Germline V CDR1 and CDR2: KGHSH, LQKENI. The germline V and J ends were trimmed by 3 bases and 3 bases, with 12 bases remaining between them. CDR3 bases: TGTGCCAGCTCACCCTCTCAGGGGGGCTACAATGAGCAGTTCTTC. Its protein product is CASSPSQGGYNEQFF.

This clonotype was recorded a few times. The chain joins TRBV10-3 to TRBJ2-7; no reliable D call. CDR3 size: 14 residues. V lost 7 bases to trimming and J lost 0 bases, with 13 bases between them. Germline V lookup: CDR1 ENHRY, CDR2 SYGVKD. In DNA form, the CDR3 reads TGTGCCATCACCGCAAGCAACAGCTCCTACGAGCAGTACTTC. It is translated as CAITASNSSYEQYF.

This clonotype was recorded many times. CDR3 region: CASSLRGSPYEQYF. The CDR3 DNA reads TGTGCCAGCAGTTTACGGGGGTCTCCCTACGAGCAGTACTTC. The chain couples TRBV12-3 or TRBV12-4 to TRBJ2-7, with D tentatively TRBD2 (6 bases). Between the trimmed V and J ends, which lost 2 bases and 2 bases, there was a span of 10 bases. This CDR3 has 14 amino acids.

This clonotype occurred a few times. This chain connects TRBV6-8 to TRBJ2-5, with no clear D. Germline values: CDR1 MNHGY, CDR2 SAAAGT. The CDR3 is made up of 14 amino acids. Trimming stripped 3 bases from V and 2 bases from J, with 10 bases between. CDR3 loop: CASSYGRTQETQYF. The CDR3 DNA sequence: TGTGCCAGCAGTTATGGACGTACTCAAGAGACCCAGTACTTC.

Many counts were recorded for this clonotype. The V call is TRBV20-1, the J call TRBJ2-1; TRBD2 aligns across 7 bases. V trimming: 0 bases; J trimming: 3 bases; junction bases outside the gene matches: 8. Per germline, CDR1 DFQATT and CDR2 SNEGSKA (reference sequence). This CDR3 contains 16 residues. As DNA, the CDR3 is TGCAGTGCTAGAGAGATGACCGGGACTATCTACAATGAGCAGTTCTTC. Translated: CSAREMTGTIYNEQFF.

This sequence joins TRBV5-1 and TRBJ1-1; a possible D gene is TRBD1 (6 bases). Deletions cut 4 bases from V and 4 bases from J, with 17 bases between. The CDR3 runs to 15 residues. CDR1 SGHRS and CDR2 YFSETQ come from the germline V gene. The CDR3 here is CASSLQSWGRTEAFF. In DNA, the CDR3 is TGCGCCAGCAGCCTACAGAGCTGGGGGCGCACTGAAGCTTTCTTT.

This rearrangement joins TRBV6-2 or TRBV6-3 to TRBJ1-1; D ambiguous. The CDR3 is made up of 12 amino acids. The germline V gene encodes CDR1 MNHEY and CDR2 SVGEGT. Trimming removed 6 bases at V and 5 bases at J, with 10 bases between. The CDR3 spells CASRQRRTEAFF. In DNA form, the CDR3 reads TGTGCCAGCAGACAGAGAAGGACTGAAGCTTTCTTT.

J is TRBJ2-2 and V is TRBV14; 8 bases line up with TRBD1. Germline V gene lookup returns CDR1 SGHDN and CDR2 FVKESK. V lost 1 base and J lost 2; bases outside the gene matches: 6. The CDR3 sequence is 17 residues long. The CDR3 loop reads CASSQGRGQDNTGELFF. CDR3 nucleotide sequence: TGTGCCAGCAGCCAAGGTCGGGGACAGGATAACACCGGGGAGCTGTTTTTT. Combining the CDR3 with reference TRBV14 and TRBJ2-2 gives the whole variable domain EAGVTQFPSHSVIEKGQTVTLRCDPISGHDNLYWYRRVMGKEIKFLLHFVKESKQDESGMPNNRFLAERTGGTYSTLKVQPAELEDSGVYFCASSQGRGQDNTGELFFGEGSRLTVL.

The chain carries TRBV5-6 and TRBJ1-4, with D possibly matching TRBD1 (5 bases). This CDR3 region has 15 residues. V dropped 0 bases and J dropped 4 bases, with 10 bases sitting between them. Germline V gives CDR1 SGHDT, CDR2 YYEEEE. CDR3 DNA sequence: TGTGCCAGCAGCTTGGCCCCGGGGGATAATGAAAAACTGTTTTTT. This gives the protein CASSLAPGDNEKLFF.

A remark on this clonotype: Being one base from a much bigger clone, this may be a read error. The V call is TRBV10-2, the J call TRBJ1-1; D is unclear. Trimming removed 10 bases from V and 1 base from J, with 16 bases in between. Germline assignment: CDR1 WSHSY and CDR2 SAAADI. This CDR3 comprises 14 residues. The CDR3 loop reads CANRLQVSNTEAFF. Here the CDR3 DNA reads TGCGCCAACAGACTCCAGGTCTCGAACACTGAAGCTTTCTTT.

For this clonotype: A single base separates this from a much larger clone, so it may be a read error. The chain recombines TRBV20-1 with TRBJ2-3; D not resolved. The germline V gene encodes CDR1 DFQATT and CDR2 SNEGSKA (reference sequence). This CDR3 spans 14 amino acids. The CDR3 reads CNATGGRSADTQYF. The CDR3 DNA follows: TGCAATGCTACCGGCGGTCGCAGCGCAGATACGCAGTATTTT.